The 11 T cell receptor beta chains below come from one sample, sequenced in a study of cytomegalovirus exposure and HLA in healthy donors. With 60 Vbeta and 13 Jbeta primers, the PCR was carried out. TCRdb's copy holds only in-frame clones and misses some; the assay was immunoSEQ multiplex PCR. The table has more than 150,000 clones, less than 90% seen once. What was sequenced was PBMCs. All receptors derive from a girl aged 10-17 years in good health and CMV-seropositive.

The chain recombines TRBV5-8 with TRBJ2-1; possibly TRBD1 for D (5 bases). Germline assignment: CDR1 SGHTS and CDR2 YDEGEE. The CDR3 is 13 residues long. With 1 base removed from V and 7 bases from J, the gap between germline ends came to 9 bases. CDR3 amino acids: CASSLRGWNEQFF. CDR3 in DNA: TGTGCCAGCAGCTTGAGGGGATGGAATGAGCAGTTCTTC.

The chain joins TRBV6-1 to TRBJ2-7; unclear D gene. V dropped 0 bases and J dropped 2 bases, with 8 bases sitting between them. The CDR3 has 14 amino acids. Germline assignment: CDR1 MNHNS and CDR2 SASEGT. This chain's CDR3 is CASSEALRTYEQYF. CDR3 DNA sequence: TGTGCCAGCAGTGAAGCGCTGAGAACCTACGAGCAGTACTTC.

The V and J genes are TRBV5-5 and TRBJ1-2, with TRBD1 matching over 9 bases. CDR3 length equals 15 residues. J was trimmed by 4 bases and V by 5 bases; bases with no gene match: 9. Germline values: CDR1 SGHKS, CDR2 YYEKEE (reference sequence). DNA for the CDR3: TGTGCCAGCAGTCCGGGACAGGGAAATCTCTATGGCTACACCTTC. Its translation is CASSPGQGNLYGYTF.

The V call is TRBV5-8, the J call TRBJ1-5, with a tentative D call TRBD1 (5 bases). Per the germline V gene, CDR1 is SGHTS and CDR2 is YDEGEE. The CDR3 loop spans 13 amino acids. Trimming shortened V by 4 bases and J by 6 bases, and 11 bases separated the two germline ends. Here the CDR3 DNA reads TGTGCCAGCAGCCGGGAGAGGGGTCAGCCCCAGCATTTT. Its translation is CASSRERGQPQHF.

This clone has just a few counts. V gene TRBV27 combines with J gene TRBJ2-1, with D possibly being TRBD1 (6 bases). The CDR3 has 16 amino acids. The germline V gene has CDR1 MNHEY and CDR2 SMNVEV (reference sequence). Trimming pared 5 bases from V and 4 bases from J, leaving 18 bases between. CDR3 region: CASSPVTGRKYNEQFF. The CDR3 region has the DNA TGTGCCAGCAGTCCCGTTACAGGGAGAAAGTACAATGAGCAGTTCTTC.

The rearrangement links TRBV7-8 to TRBJ1-5; weak D call: TRBD1 (6 bases). The germline V and J ends were trimmed by 2 bases and 5 bases, with 13 bases remaining between them. This CDR3 is 15 amino acids long. Germline V gene data show CDR1 as SGHVS and CDR2 as FQNEAQ. CDR3 sequence reads: CASSLFGGQDQPQHF. CDR3 in DNA: TGTGCCAGCAGCTTATTCGGGGGGCAGGATCAGCCCCAGCATTTT.

This clone came up once. The chain couples TRBV10-3 to TRBJ1-2; D unresolved. Looked up from germline, CDR1 is ENHRY and CDR2 is SYGVKD. The V gene lost 4 bases and the J gene lost 0 bases, with 15 bases spanning the gap. The CDR3 is 16 amino acids. The CDR3 bases are TGTGCCATCAGTGCCCGCGAGTTGATAGCTAACTATGGCTACACCTTC. Its protein product is CAISARELIANYGYTF.

This chain uses TRBV7-2 with TRBJ1-2; no clear D gene. The germline V and J ends were trimmed by 6 bases and 3 bases, with 5 bases remaining between them. The CDR3 is 11 amino acids. In germline, CDR1 is SGHTA, CDR2 FQGNSA. CDR3 in amino acids: CASRRDYGYTF. The CDR3 nucleotides read TGTGCCAGCAGGCGGGACTATGGCTACACCTTC.

The chain recombines TRBV6-1 with TRBJ2-3; 10 positions agree with TRBD2. CDR3 length: 14 residues. Trimming at V came to 5 bases and at J to 4 bases, leaving 3 bases not matched to a gene. Germline V lookup: CDR1 MNHNS, CDR2 SASEGT. The CDR3 bases are TGTGCCAGCAGTCGCGGACTAGCGGCAGATACGCAGTATTTT. Amino acid sequence: CASSRGLAADTQYF.

CDR3 sequence (DNA): TGTGCCAGCAGGGAGACAGGCCCCCCGAGGACTGAAGCTTTCTTT. Its translation is CASRETGPPRTEAFF. This chain joins TRBV2 and TRBJ1-1; D is perhaps TRBD1 (6 bases). Trimming cost V 6 bases and J 5 bases, with 19 bases left between them. There are 15 residues in the CDR3. Germline loops: CDR1 SNHLY, CDR2 FYNNEI.

V is TRBV19 and J is TRBJ2-5; D possibly corresponds to TRBD1 (6 bases). This CDR3 has 14 amino acids. Germline values: CDR1 LNHDA, CDR2 SQIVND (reference sequence). V lost 1 base and J lost 5, with 11 bases in between. The CDR3 sequence is CASSIGGLWETQYF. The CDR3 region has the DNA TGTGCCAGTAGTATAGGGGGGCTCTGGGAGACCCAGTACTTC.